The clone carrying this TCR beta chain has more than one count but fewer than ten. Its antigen remains unidentified. The CDR3 consists of 16 residues. Germline-derived CDR1 and CDR2 are SGHRS and YFSETQ. V shed 1 base and J shed 2 bases, with 12 bases lying between them. The data were taken from a study of cytomegalovirus exposure and HLA in healthy donors. Study overall: There were about 85 million unique TCRs (from HLA-typed donors) in an early data release. Study outcomes and limitations: Exclusion applied to some V segments, including TRBV6-2 and TRBV6-3, as they were indistinguishable.

60 Vbeta and 13 Jbeta primers were used in PCR. The method was immunoSEQ multiplex PCR; TCRdb's version includes in-frame clones alone and lacks a portion of them. This sample has about 110,000 clones, with roughly four fifths found just once. This rearrangement joins TRBV5-1 to TRBJ1-4; D unresolved. The specimen sequenced was PBMCs. This receptor was taken from a male donor in good health and CMV-seropositive. CDR3 sequence (DNA): TGCGCCAGCAGCTTGTCATTGGGCCCCACTAATGAAAAACTGTTTTTT. Protein: CASSLSLGPTNEKLFF.